These 32 T cell receptor beta chains share one sample of origin, sequenced in a study of graft-versus-host responses after intestinal transplantation. Co-plating was performed using approximately 200,000 CFSE-labeled responder cells and approximately 200,000 irradiated, violet-dye-labeled stimulator cells. TCRdb's copy holds only in-frame clones and misses some; the assay was immunoSEQ multiplex PCR. The data show tens of thousands of clones, about 45% seen once. This sample comprised alloreactive CD8+ T cells from a mixed lymphocyte reaction culture, obtained before transplantation. The subset denotes: CFSE-low proliferating T cells sorted from roughly six-day pre-transplant mixed lymphocyte reaction (GvH or HvG direction). The receptor source for this set is a human patient who was an organ donor for intestinal transplantation.

For the CDR3, the DNA is TGCGCCAGCAGCCAAGTTGGCGGGAGGGCCGTAGGGGAGCAGTACTTC. Translated: CASSQVGGRAVGEQYF. The chain uses TRBV4-3 and TRBJ2-7; 9 positions match TRBD2. This CDR3 region has 16 residues. Trimming cost V 1 base and J 7 bases; bases outside gene matches: 11. Germline V gene sequence: CDR1 LGHNA, CDR2 YSLEER.

J is TRBJ1-1 and V is TRBV27; D might be TRBD1 (6 bases). CDR3 length: 14 amino acids. The V end was cut by 2 bases, the J end by 3 bases, with 10 bases between. Germline lookup yields CDR1 MNHEY and CDR2 SMNVEV (reference sequence). The CDR3 region is CASSLTGTYTEAFF. CDR3 bases: TGTGCCAGCAGTTTAACGGGGACATACACTGAAGCTTTCTTT.

The chain uses TRBV30 and TRBJ2-7; D is possibly TRBD1 (6 bases). The germline V and J ends were trimmed by 8 bases and 0 bases, with 8 bases remaining between them. The CDR3 sequence is 11 residues long. CDR1 GTSNPN and CDR2 SVGIG come from the germline V gene (reference sequence). CDR3 bases: TGTGCCCGGGACAACTCCTACGAGCAGTACTTC. Translated, it gives CARDNSYEQYF.

The gene calls are TRBV6-1 and TRBJ1-1; D gene uncertain. The germline V gene has CDR1 MNHNS and CDR2 SASEGT. CDR3 length equals 13 residues. Trimming took off 1 base at V and 4 bases at J, with 7 bases between the two ends. The CDR3 spells CASSEGTRTEAFF. The CDR3 region has the DNA TGTGCCAGCAGTGAAGGTACTCGCACTGAAGCTTTCTTT.

The rearrangement uses TRBV4-1 and TRBJ2-1, with D unresolved. CDR3 length: 14 residues. The germline V gene encodes CDR1 MGHRA and CDR2 YSYEKL. V gave up 0 bases and J gave up 2 bases, with 5 bases separating them. The chain's CDR3 is CASSQEAAYNEQFF. The CDR3 DNA is TGCGCCAGCAGCCAAGAAGCTGCCTACAATGAGCAGTTCTTC.

This clone was seen more than once but under ten times. The V call is TRBV21-1, the J call TRBJ1-5. TRBV21-1 is an annotated pseudogene. The CDR3 is made up of 12 amino acids. The CDR3 DNA reads TGTGCCAGCACGGAGGGATATCAGCCCCAGCATTTT. It translates to CASTEGYQPQHF.

The chain employs TRBV21-1 and TRBJ2-1; the listed D gene, TRBD2, was not tested against the DNA. TRBV21-1 is assigned pseudogene status. This CDR3 region has 17 residues. The CDR3 DNA sequence: TGTGCCAGCAGCAAAGGCGGGCGAGAGAGCTCCTACAATGAGCAGTTCTTC. Translating it yields CASSKGGRESSYNEQFF.

This clone was counted once. The V gene is TRBV27, the J gene TRBJ1-1, with unresolved D. The CDR3 loop spans 15 amino acids. V gave up 2 bases and J gave up 0 bases, with 10 bases separating them. Germline V CDR1 and CDR2: MNHEY, SMNVEV (reference sequence). The CDR3 protein is CASSLGLYMNTEAFF. The CDR3 DNA reads TGTGCCAGCAGTTTAGGGTTATACATGAACACTGAAGCTTTCTTT.

V gene TRBV2 combines with J gene TRBJ2-1; D not certain. The CDR3 consists of 15 residues. V was cut by 3 bases and J by 0 bases, with 9 bases left in between. The germline V gene has CDR1 SNHLY and CDR2 FYNNEI. CDR3 in DNA: TGTGCCAGCAGTGAGGGCGGATCCTCCTACAATGAGCAGTTCTTC. Translation gives CASSEGGSSYNEQFF.

The chain has TRBV11-2 and TRBJ2-1, with 9 bases that match TRBD2. The CDR3 contains 16 residues. With 5 bases clipped from V and 8 bases from J, the junction kept 13 bases outside the gene matches. Germline-derived CDR1 and CDR2 are SGHAT and FQNNGV. Here the CDR3 reads CASSPVGLAGQHEQFF. The DNA of the CDR3 is TGTGCCAGCAGCCCCGTGGGGCTAGCGGGACAACATGAGCAGTTCTTC.

This rearrangement joins TRBV7-9 to TRBJ2-1, with 7 bases lining up with TRBD2. This CDR3 is 16 amino acids long. The germline gives CDR1 SEHNR, CDR2 FQNEAQ (reference sequence). After removal of 0 bases from V and 4 bases from J, the junction contained 6 bases not matched to a gene. The CDR3 protein is CASSLAPGLVYNEQFF. For the CDR3, the DNA is TGTGCCAGCAGCTTAGCGCCTGGACTAGTTTACAATGAGCAGTTCTTC.

The chain combines TRBV11-3 with TRBJ2-3; no clear D gene. V lost 4 bases to trimming and J lost 2 bases, with 7 bases between them. The CDR3 consists of 13 residues. The V gene's germline CDR1 is SGHNT and CDR2 YENEEA. The CDR3 protein is CASSSLITDTQYF. CDR3 nucleotides: TGTGCCAGCAGCTCTCTTATCACAGATACGCAGTATTTT.

This clone was found a few times. The V gene is TRBV4-2, the J gene TRBJ2-7, with unresolved D. Per germline, CDR1 LGHNA and CDR2 YNFKEQ. The CDR3 length is 13 residues. Between the trimmed V and J ends, which lost 0 bases and 3 bases, there was a span of 6 bases. CDR3 DNA sequence: TGTGCCAGCAGCCAAGACTGGGGCTACGAGCAGTACTTC. Encoded protein: CASSQDWGYEQYF.

This clone occurred once. CDR3 bases: TGTGCCAGCAGCCCCACCCCCGGGCCGACGGGGGGGGAGCTGTTTTTT. Amino acid sequence: CASSPTPGPTGGELFF. The J gene is TRBJ2-2, the V gene TRBV7-4; tentative D call: TRBD2 (5 bases). V lost 5 bases to trimming and J lost 8 bases, with 21 bases between them. Germline V CDR1 and CDR2: SGHVT, SQSDAQ. The CDR3 totals 16 residues.

V usage is TRBV2 and J usage is TRBJ2-7; 7 nucleotides agree with TRBD1. CDR3 length: 16 amino acids. CDR1 is SNHLY and CDR2 is FYNNEI in the germline V gene. Germline trimming cut 4 bases from V and 2 bases from J; bases unmatched to any gene: 11. CDR3 coding DNA: TGTGCCAGCAGTGGACGTCGAAGAGGGGGCCCCTACGAGCAGTACTTC. Translated, it gives CASSGRRRGGPYEQYF. The whole variable domain, remainder taken from reference TRBV2 and TRBJ2-7, is EPEVTQTPSHQVTQMGQEVILRCVPISNHLYFYWYRQILGQKVEFLVSFYNNEISEKSEIFDDQFSVERPDGSNFTLKIRSTKLEDSAMYFCASSGRRRGGPYEQYFGPGTRLTVT.

The gene calls are TRBV6-1 and TRBJ2-7, with D unclear. The CDR3 spans 10 residues. Germline loops: CDR1 MNHNS, CDR2 SASEGT. Trimming pared 7 bases from V and 2 bases from J, leaving 3 bases between. The CDR3 DNA sequence: TGTGCCAGCAAGACCTACGAGCAGTACTTC. Translating gives CASKTYEQYF.

This clone was observed a handful of times. The chain carries TRBV28 and TRBJ1-2, with D hard to call. The V gene's germline CDR1 is MDHEN and CDR2 SYDVKM. This CDR3 has 15 residues. Deletions cut 5 bases from V and 4 bases from J, with 17 bases between. CDR3 sequence reads: CASSVLSGYSYGYTF. DNA of the CDR3: TGTGCCAGCAGTGTACTATCGGGGTATTCCTATGGCTACACCTTC.

This clone was observed a single time. The chain joins TRBV6-5 to TRBJ2-1, with 11 bases identical to TRBD2. This CDR3 is 15 amino acids long. The germline CDR1 and CDR2 sequences are MNHEY and SVGAGI. J lost 4 bases, V lost 6 bases, and 5 bases had no gene match. DNA for the CDR3: TGTGCCAGCAGCCGAATAGCGGGAGGGTACAATGAGCAGTTCTTC. Translated, it gives CASSRIAGGYNEQFF.

The rearrangement uses TRBV12-5 and TRBJ2-5; 14 bases agree with TRBD2. Germline CDR1 is LGHNT and CDR2 is FRNRAP. CDR3 size: 17 residues. V was pared by 5 bases and J by 2 bases, with 7 bases of the junction left unmatched. The CDR3 DNA is TGTGCTAGTGGTCCCGGGACTAGCGGGAGAAAGCAAGAGACCCAGTACTTC. Protein sequence: CASGPGTSGRKQETQYF.

The J gene is TRBJ2-7, the V gene TRBV6-6; 8 bases match TRBD1. This CDR3 is built from 13 residues. CDR1 MNHNY and CDR2 SVGAGI come from the germline V gene (reference sequence). Trimming took 7 bases from V and 1 from J; bases not matched to a gene: 3. Here the CDR3 reads CASTRTGSYEQYF. CDR3 in DNA: TGTGCCAGCACCAGGACAGGGTCCTACGAGCAGTACTTC.

The chain employs TRBV7-2 and TRBJ2-3, with 7 bases fitting TRBD2. In germline, CDR1 is SGHTA, CDR2 FQGNSA. Germline trimming cut 1 base from V and 1 base from J; bases unmatched to any gene: 5. This CDR3 is built from 16 residues. The CDR3 reads CASSLEGGSRTDTQYF. The CDR3 DNA reads TGTGCCAGCAGCTTAGAGGGAGGGTCCCGCACAGATACGCAGTATTTT.

This clone was counted a few times. The J gene is TRBJ2-7, the V gene TRBV28; the match to TRBD1 covers 12 bases. The ends lost 2 bases at V and 2 bases at J; junction bases unmatched: 1. The CDR3 consists of 15 residues. The germline gives CDR1 MDHEN, CDR2 SYDVKM. CDR3 amino acids: CASSLGTGGPYEQYF. CDR3 bases: TGTGCCAGCAGTTTAGGGACAGGGGGCCCCTACGAGCAGTACTTC. Full variable domain (remainder filled in from reference TRBV28 and TRBJ2-7): DVKVTQSSRYLVKRTGEKVFLECVQDMDHENMFWYRQDPGLGLRLIYFSYDVKMKEKGDIPEGYSVSREKKERFSLILESASTNQTSMYLCASSLGTGGPYEQYFGPGTRLTVT.

The chain links TRBV5-5 to TRBJ2-3; possibly TRBD2 for D (5 bases). The germline V gene has CDR1 SGHKS and CDR2 YYEKEE (reference sequence). The CDR3 spans 17 residues. With 0 bases removed from V and 0 bases from J, the gap between germline ends came to 14 bases. Written as DNA, the CDR3 is TGTGCCAGCAGCTTGGCGGGCAGACTACTAAGCACAGATACGCAGTATTTT. Encoded protein: CASSLAGRLLSTDTQYF.

The chain recombines TRBV2 with TRBJ1-2; D uncertain. Per germline, CDR1 SNHLY and CDR2 FYNNEI. CDR3 length: 12 residues. Between the trimmed V and J ends, which lost 4 bases and 8 bases, there was a span of 11 bases. CDR3 in DNA: TGTGCCAGCAGTGGAACGCCGGGCGGCTACACCTTC. This sequence encodes CASSGTPGGYTF.

The chain recombines TRBV19 with TRBJ2-5; D gene uncertain. The CDR3 has 15 amino acids. In germline, CDR1 is LNHDA, CDR2 SQIVND (reference sequence). V gave up 3 bases and J gave up 2 bases, with 13 bases separating them. The CDR3 loop reads CASSIVWVSQETQYF. Written as DNA, the CDR3 is TGTGCCAGTAGTATCGTCTGGGTCAGTCAAGAGACCCAGTACTTC.

The chain recombines TRBV27 with TRBJ2-1, with D perhaps TRBD1 (6 bases). Trimming took 8 bases from V and 4 from J, leaving 18 bases between them. The CDR3 spans 15 residues. The V gene's germline CDR1 is MNHEY and CDR2 SMNVEV (reference sequence). The CDR3 region is CASRLAGTQYNEQFF. In nucleotides, the CDR3 is TGTGCCAGCCGACTGGCCGGGACACAGTACAATGAGCAGTTCTTC.

There are a few counts of this clone. The genes are TRBV15 and TRBJ1-2; D perhaps matches TRBD1 (5 bases). V was clipped by 3 bases and J by 4 bases, with 18 bases between them. Germline V gene data show CDR1 as LNHNV and CDR2 as YYDKDF (reference sequence). This CDR3 is built from 16 residues. The CDR3 spells CATSRDLGTVLYGYTF. The CDR3 bases are TGTGCCACCAGCAGGGACCTCGGGACGGTCCTCTATGGCTACACCTTC.

Notes on this clone: In the same sample, other DNA sequences code for this CDR3. The gene calls are TRBV10-1 and TRBJ1-2; D gene ambiguous. Germline assignment: CDR1 WNHNN and CDR2 SYGVQD (reference sequence). The CDR3 contains 17 residues. The ends were cut back, 5 bases at V and 4 bases at J, with 23 bases in the middle. CDR3 region: CASSRCEGSRKTYGYTF. The DNA for the CDR3 is TGCGCCAGCAGTAGATGCGAAGGATCGCGAAAGACCTATGGCTACACCTTC.

This clone qualifies as medium-sized. The V gene is TRBV7-9, the J gene TRBJ2-4, with TRBD2 as a possible D gene (5 bases). In germline, CDR1 is SEHNR, CDR2 FQNEAQ (reference sequence). The CDR3 has 15 residues. Trimming removed 3 bases at V and 8 bases at J, with 17 bases between. CDR3 nucleotide sequence: TGTGCCAGCAGCTTCCCGGGTGGACTCCAAGACATTCAGTACTTC. Residues: CASSFPGGLQDIQYF.

CDR3 residues: CASRGGLTYEQYF. In DNA form, the CDR3 reads TGTGCCAGCAGGGGTGGGTTAACCTACGAGCAGTACTTC. V and J are TRBV2 and TRBJ2-7; D call uncertain. This CDR3 region has 13 residues. CDR1 is SNHLY and CDR2 is FYNNEI in the germline V gene. The V and J ends lost 6 bases and 2 bases respectively, with 11 bases between them.

This clone was observed a handful of times. This chain uses TRBV7-3 with TRBJ2-5, with unresolved D. V was clipped by 2 bases and J by 0 bases, with 13 bases between them. The CDR3 has 16 residues. Germline-derived CDR1 and CDR2 are SGHTA and FQGTGA. CDR3 in amino acids: CASSLVRTVYQETQYF. Here the CDR3 DNA reads TGTGCCAGCAGCTTAGTCCGTACAGTTTACCAAGAGACCCAGTACTTC.

This chain uses TRBV5-1 with TRBJ2-7; 7 bases map to TRBD2. CDR1 and CDR2 from the germline V gene are SGHRS and YFSETQ. Trimming removed 2 bases from V and 0 bases from J; junction bases left unmatched: 5. CDR3 length: 15 residues. CDR3 protein: CASSFLGGSSYEQYF. The CDR3 DNA follows: TGCGCCAGCAGCTTTCTGGGGGGGAGCTCCTACGAGCAGTACTTC.